This TCR beta chain was identified during a study of blood T cell repertoires in COVID-19. With V trimmed by 7 bases and J by 5 bases, 11 bases remained unmatched. The CDR3 has 15 residues. Germline V gives CDR1 SGHRS, CDR2 YFSETQ. The table came from immunoSEQ multiplex PCR; TCRdb's copy has only in-frame clones and leaves some out. The sample shows 350,000 or so clones, approximately 90% of them seen only once. This sequence originates from a woman in her fifties or sixties with COVID-19, enrolled during active disease. Specimen: peripheral blood. This chain joins TRBV5-1 and TRBJ2-5; the match to TRBD1 covers 10 bases. The CDR3 DNA reads as TGCGCCAGCGAAGACCCGGGACAGGGGATTGAGACCCAGTACTTC. It codes for CASEDPGQGIETQYF.